Listed below are T cell receptor beta chains from one sample, sequenced in a study of Tregs in tolerant kidney transplant recipients. This table comes from immunoSEQ multiplex PCR, and its TCRdb copy is limited to in-frame clones, with some not included. This sample yields roughly 99,000 clones, of which 80% to 95% are seen a single time; 0.46% belongs to the top ten. Source: CD4+ T cells from blood, taken before the transplant. The receptors were sampled from a human donor who received a combined kidney and bone marrow transplant. The CDR3 runs from the conserved cysteine through the conserved F or W. Fields, in order: clone size, V gene, D gene, CDR3 protein. A D gene is named only where the DNA matches it firmly. Clone size appears in some rows only: once, few, many, or a class for an expanded clone.

-	TRBV2	-	CASGDGIGDGYTF
-	TRBV7-8	-	CASTSFGGSTEAFF
once	TRBV5-1	-	CASSLTVNTEAFF
-	TRBV11-2	TRBD2	CASSLSRAGGRETQYF
-	TRBV18	TRBD1	CASSQDRGRFETQYF
-	TRBV30	-	CAWQIVGGGTEAFF
-	TRBV6-5	TRBD1	CASRSTGTGEYEQYF
-	TRBV19	-	CASSISNRVNTEAFF
once	TRBV5-8	TRBD1	CASSRGQGDSPLHF
-	TRBV5-4	TRBD1	CASSVPRGYEQFF
-	TRBV11-2	TRBD1	CASSLMGQGAYEQYF
-	TRBV2	-	CASKKGPPVKSYQPQHF
once	TRBV2	-	CASGSLKEQFF
-	TRBV5-1	-	CASSSSTGLDTQYF
-	TRBV9	TRBD1	CASSLSGTGFLEQYF
-	TRBV6-5	-	CASSFIQTMNTEAFF
-	TRBV27	TRBD1	CASREYSGGSNEKLFF
-	TRBV12-5	-	CASGTREEQETQYF
-	TRBV28	-	CANNLRSGGAADTQYF
-	TRBV29-1	-	CSVRSQGTNYGYTF
-	TRBV28	TRBD1	CASSSSGGYSYEQYF
-	TRBV27	-	CASTRRTDTDTQYF
-	TRBV28	TRBD2	CASRDISGGNTGELFF
-	TRBV9	-	CASSPVGGPYEQYF
-	TRBV4-2	TRBD2	CASSRLAGGRSSYNEQFF
-	TRBV6-6	TRBD1	CASSWGRQGGEKLFF
-	TRBV15	-	CATSTWTENTEAFF
many	TRBV10-3	TRBD1	CAVQTGGDSPLHF
-	TRBV5-1	TRBD2	CASRFVSGSRTDTQYF
few	TRBV2	-	CAGRLDPYNEQFF
-	TRBV5-1	-	CASRERYNTGELFF
-	TRBV6-4	-	CASRASGTDTQYF
-	TRBV7-7	TRBD1	CASSPARVGGANAPQYF
medium-sized	TRBV9	-	CASSVRPSADAEQYF
-	TRBV7-2	-	CASSFSGADTQYF
-	TRBV7-9	-	CASSLTILNTIYF
-	TRBV29-1	-	CSVPSASSYEQYF
-	TRBV6-1	-	CASTWNRVYEQYF
once	TRBV13	TRBD1	CASSSHYGQVAKNIQYF
-	TRBV7-9	TRBD1	CASSLGDRVDEKLFF
few	TRBV5-4	-	CASSPISGQRQYF